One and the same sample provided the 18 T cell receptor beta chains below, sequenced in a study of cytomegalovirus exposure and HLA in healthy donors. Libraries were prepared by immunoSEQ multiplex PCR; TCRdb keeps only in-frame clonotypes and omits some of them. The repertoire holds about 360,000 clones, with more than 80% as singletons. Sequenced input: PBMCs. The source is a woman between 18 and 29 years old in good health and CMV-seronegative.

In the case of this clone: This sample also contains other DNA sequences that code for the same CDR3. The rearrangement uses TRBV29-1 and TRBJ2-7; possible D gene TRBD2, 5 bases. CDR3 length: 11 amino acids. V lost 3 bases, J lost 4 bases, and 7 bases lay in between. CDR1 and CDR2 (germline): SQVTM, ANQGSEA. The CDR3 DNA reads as TGCAGCGTTGATACGGGGTACGAGCAGTACTTC. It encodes CSVDTGYEQYF.

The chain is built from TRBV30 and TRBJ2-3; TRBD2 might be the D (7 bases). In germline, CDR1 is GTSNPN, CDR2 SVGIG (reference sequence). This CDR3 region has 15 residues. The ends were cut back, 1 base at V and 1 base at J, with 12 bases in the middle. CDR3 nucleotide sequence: TGTGCCTGGAGTGGCGGGGGCCCGGGCACAGATACGCAGTATTTT. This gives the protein CAWSGGGPGTDTQYF.

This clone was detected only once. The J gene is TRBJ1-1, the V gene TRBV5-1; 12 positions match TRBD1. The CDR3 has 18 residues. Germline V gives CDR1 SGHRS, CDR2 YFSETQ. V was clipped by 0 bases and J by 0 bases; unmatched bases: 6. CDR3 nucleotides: TGCGCCAGCAGCTTGGGATACGGGACAGGGGGCCTGAACACTGAAGCTTTCTTT. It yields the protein CASSLGYGTGGLNTEAFF.

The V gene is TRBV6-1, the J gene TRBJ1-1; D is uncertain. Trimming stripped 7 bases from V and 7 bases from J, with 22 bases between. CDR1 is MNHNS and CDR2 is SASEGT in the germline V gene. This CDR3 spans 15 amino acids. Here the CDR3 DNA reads TGTGCCAGCAATCCGTTGCAAGCCCGACTGAGTGAAGCTTTCTTT. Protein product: CASNPLQARLSEAFF.

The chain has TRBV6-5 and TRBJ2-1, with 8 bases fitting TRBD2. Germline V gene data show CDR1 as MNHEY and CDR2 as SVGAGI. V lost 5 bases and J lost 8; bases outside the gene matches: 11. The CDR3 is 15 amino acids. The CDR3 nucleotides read TGTGCCAGCAGTCGACCCAATAGCGGGGTCGATGAGCAGTTCTTC. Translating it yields CASSRPNSGVDEQFF.

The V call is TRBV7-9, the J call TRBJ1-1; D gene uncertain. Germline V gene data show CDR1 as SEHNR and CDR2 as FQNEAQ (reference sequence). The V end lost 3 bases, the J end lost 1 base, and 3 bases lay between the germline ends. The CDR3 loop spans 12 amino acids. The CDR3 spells CASSFGNTEAFF. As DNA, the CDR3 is TGTGCCAGCAGCTTCGGGAACACTGAAGCTTTCTTT.

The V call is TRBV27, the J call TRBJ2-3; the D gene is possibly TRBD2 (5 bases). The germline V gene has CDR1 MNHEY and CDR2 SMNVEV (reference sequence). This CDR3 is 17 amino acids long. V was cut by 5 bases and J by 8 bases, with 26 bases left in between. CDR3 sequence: CASSVHNLGVTTGTQYF. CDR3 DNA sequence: TGTGCCAGCAGTGTTCATAATTTGGGAGTTACCACGGGTACGCAGTATTTT.

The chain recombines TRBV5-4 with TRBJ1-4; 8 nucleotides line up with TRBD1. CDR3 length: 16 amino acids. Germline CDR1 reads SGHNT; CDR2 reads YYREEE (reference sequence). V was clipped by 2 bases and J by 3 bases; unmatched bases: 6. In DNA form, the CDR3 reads TGTGCCAGCAGCTTAGGAACAGGGGGACCTAATGAAAAACTGTTTTTT. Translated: CASSLGTGGPNEKLFF.

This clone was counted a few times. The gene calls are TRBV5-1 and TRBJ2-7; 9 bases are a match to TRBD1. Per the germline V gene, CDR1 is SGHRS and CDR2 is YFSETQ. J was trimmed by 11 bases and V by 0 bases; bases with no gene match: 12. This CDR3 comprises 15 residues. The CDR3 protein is CASSLAGTGRRGEYF. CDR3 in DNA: TGCGCCAGCAGCTTGGCCGGGACAGGGAGACGAGGGGAGTACTTC.

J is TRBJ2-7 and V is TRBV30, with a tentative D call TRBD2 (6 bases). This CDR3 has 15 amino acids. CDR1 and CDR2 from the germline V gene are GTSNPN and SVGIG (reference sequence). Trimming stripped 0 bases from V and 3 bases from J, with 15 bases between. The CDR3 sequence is CAWSVRGGPLYEQYF. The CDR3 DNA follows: TGTGCCTGGAGTGTGCGGGGAGGACCACTCTACGAGCAGTACTTC.

The CDR3, as DNA: TGTGCCAGCAGCCAGTTACAGGGGGCCCTCTATGGCTACACCTTC. This translates into CASSQLQGALYGYTF. The chain carries TRBV14 and TRBJ1-2; TRBD1 agrees at 9 bases. The CDR3 runs to 15 residues. The V gene end was trimmed by 3 bases and the J gene end by 4 bases; junction bases not matched to a gene: 6. Germline values: CDR1 SGHDN, CDR2 FVKESK.

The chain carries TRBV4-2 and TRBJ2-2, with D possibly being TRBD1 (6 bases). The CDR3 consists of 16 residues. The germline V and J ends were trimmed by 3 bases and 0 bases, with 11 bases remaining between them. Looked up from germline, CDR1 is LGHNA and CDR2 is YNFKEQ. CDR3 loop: CASSHLDRTNTGELFF. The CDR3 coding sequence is TGTGCCAGCAGCCACCTGGACAGAACGAACACCGGGGAGCTGTTTTTT.

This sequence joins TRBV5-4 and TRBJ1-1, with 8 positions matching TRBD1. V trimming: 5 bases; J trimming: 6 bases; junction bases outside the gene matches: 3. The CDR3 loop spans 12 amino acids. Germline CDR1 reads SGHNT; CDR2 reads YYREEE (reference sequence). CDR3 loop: CASRQTGAEAFF. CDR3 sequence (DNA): TGTGCCAGCAGACAGACAGGGGCTGAAGCTTTCTTT.

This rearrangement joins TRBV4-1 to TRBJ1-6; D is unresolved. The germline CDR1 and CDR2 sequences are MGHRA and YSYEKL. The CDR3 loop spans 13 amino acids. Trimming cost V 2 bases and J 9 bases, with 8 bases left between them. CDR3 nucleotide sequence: TGCGCCAGCAGCCAATCAGCGGTTTCACCCCTCCACTTT. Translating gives CASSQSAVSPLHF.

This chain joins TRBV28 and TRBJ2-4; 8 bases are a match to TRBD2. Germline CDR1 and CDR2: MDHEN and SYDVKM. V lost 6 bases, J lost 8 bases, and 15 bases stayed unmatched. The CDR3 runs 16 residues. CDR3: CASRSTGTRKRDIQYF. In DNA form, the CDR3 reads TGTGCCAGCAGATCAACCGGGACTAGGAAGAGGGACATTCAGTACTTC.

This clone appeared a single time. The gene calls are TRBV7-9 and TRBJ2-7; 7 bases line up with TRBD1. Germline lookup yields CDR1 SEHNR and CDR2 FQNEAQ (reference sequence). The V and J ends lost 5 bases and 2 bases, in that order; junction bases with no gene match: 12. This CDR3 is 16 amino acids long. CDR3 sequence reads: CASSLVQDRPPYEQYF. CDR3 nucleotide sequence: TGTGCCAGCAGCCTAGTCCAGGACAGGCCACCCTACGAGCAGTACTTC.

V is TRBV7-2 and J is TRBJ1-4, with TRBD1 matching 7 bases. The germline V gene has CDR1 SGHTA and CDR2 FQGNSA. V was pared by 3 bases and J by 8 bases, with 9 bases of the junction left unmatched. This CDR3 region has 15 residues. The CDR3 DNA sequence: TGTGCCAGCAGCTTCGAGGGGGCGATAGGGGAAAAACTGTTTTTT. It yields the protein CASSFEGAIGEKLFF. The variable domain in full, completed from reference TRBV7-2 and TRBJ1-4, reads GAGVSQSPSNKVTEKGKDVELRCDPISGHTALYWYRQSLGQGLEFLIYFQGNSAPDKSGLPSDRFSAERTGGSVSTLTIQRTQQEDSAVYLCASSFEGAIGEKLFFGSGTQLSVL.

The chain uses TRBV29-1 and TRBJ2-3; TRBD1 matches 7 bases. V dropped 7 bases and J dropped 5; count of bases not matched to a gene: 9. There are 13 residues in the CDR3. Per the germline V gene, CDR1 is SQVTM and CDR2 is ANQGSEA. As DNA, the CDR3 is TGCAGCGCCCTACAGGGGCGAGGAGATACGCAGTATTTT. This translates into CSALQGRGDTQYF.